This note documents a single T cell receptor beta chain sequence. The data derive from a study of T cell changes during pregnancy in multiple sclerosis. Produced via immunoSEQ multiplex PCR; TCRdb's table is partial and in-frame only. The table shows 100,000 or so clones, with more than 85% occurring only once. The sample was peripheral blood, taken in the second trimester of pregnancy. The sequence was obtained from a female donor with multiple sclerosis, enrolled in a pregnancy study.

CDR3 in DNA: TGCAGCGTTGAAGATAATGGACTAGCGGGATCCCAGTACTTC. Translated: CSVEDNGLAGSQYF. The chain joins TRBV29-1 to TRBJ2-5; TRBD2 aligns across 12 bases. The V and J ends lost 0 bases and 9 bases, in that order; junction bases with no gene match: 5. Germline V gene lookup returns CDR1 SQVTM and CDR2 ANQGSEA. CDR3 length: 14 residues.